This T cell receptor beta chain was retrieved from a study of beta chain features in type 1 diabetes. Study information: Healthy donors resembled patients in age, gender and cell yields.

About this clone itself: Its antigen is as yet unknown.

The CDR3 runs to 15 residues. The ends lost 4 bases at V and 2 bases at J; junction bases unmatched: 2. The V gene's germline CDR1 is SNHLY and CDR2 FYNNEI. Per donor, one heparinised blood draw averaged roughly 120 mL. General study points: Sequencing used cDNA, and cells with high TCR expression could therefore be over-represented. Researchers report that Type 1 diabetes patients had moderately but significantly shorter TCRB CDR3s across all four CD4+ subsets.

Expressed TCRB transcripts got sequenced, as all isolated RNA was reverse transcribed. Produced via immunoSEQ multiplex PCR; TCRdb's table is partial and in-frame only. Here the sample spans about 120,000 clones, around 15% being singletons. The specimen was central memory CD4+ T cells from blood. The chain has TRBV2 and TRBJ2-3, with 11 bases lining up with TRBD2. This TCR came from a man aged 25 to 40 with type 1 diabetes. The CDR3 spells CASSVLAGATDTQYF. As DNA, the CDR3 is TGTGCCAGCAGTGTACTAGCGGGGGCCACAGATACGCAGTATTTT.